These T cell receptor beta chains were read from a single sample in a study of cytomegalovirus exposure and HLA in healthy donors. Libraries were prepared by immunoSEQ multiplex PCR; TCRdb keeps only in-frame clonotypes and omits some of them. The sample totals approximately 110,000 clones. Sequencing input: PBMCs. Every receptor here comes from a man between 35 and 55 years old in good health and CMV-seronegative. The CDR3 runs from the conserved cysteine through the conserved F or W. D genes are given only for firm matches.

TRBV6-5	TRBJ1-5	.	CASRPTGYNQPQHF	TGTGCCAGCAGGCCAACAGGATACAATCAGCCCCAGCATTTT
TRBV7-6	TRBJ2-2	TRBD2	CASSRSGEGIGTGELFF	TGTGCCAGCAGCCGATCGGGGGAGGGGATCGGGACCGGGGAGCTGTTTTTT
TRBV4-1	TRBJ2-3	TRBD1	CASSQPGQGTDTQYF	TGCGCCAGCAGCCAACCGGGACAGGGAACAGATACGCAGTATTTT
TRBV6-5	TRBJ2-5	TRBD2	CASSPPGLAGSKQYF	TGTGCCAGCAGCCCCCCGGGACTAGCGGGAAGCAAGCAGTACTTC
TRBV4-1	TRBJ2-7	TRBD1	CASRASQQGAHEQYF	TGCGCCAGCAGAGCGTCGCAACAGGGGGCCCACGAGCAGTACTTC
TRBV4-1	TRBJ1-1	.	CASSQYAREPQAFF	TGCGCCAGCAGCCAATACGCTCGTGAGCCCCAAGCTTTCTTT
TRBV30	TRBJ1-4	TRBD1	CAWSGGQGGREKLFF	TGTGCCTGGAGTGGCGGGCAGGGGGGTCGTGAAAAACTGTTTTTT
TRBV5-6	TRBJ2-7	TRBD1	CASSFAGGYEQYF	TGTGCCAGCAGCTTCGCAGGGGGCTACGAGCAGTACTTC
TRBV7-2	TRBJ2-1	TRBD2	CASSPNLAAMIISYNEQFF	TGTGCCAGCAGCCCGAACCTAGCGGCTATGATAATATCCTACAATGAGCAGTTCTTC
TRBV19	TRBJ2-7	.	CASSILPGSYEQYF	TGTGCCAGTAGTATTCTTCCCGGGTCCTACGAGCAGTACTTC
TRBV11-2	TRBJ2-7	TRBD2	CASSAGLAGLYEQYF	TGTGCCAGCAGCGCAGGACTAGCGGGATTGTACGAGCAGTACTTC
TRBV30	TRBJ2-7	TRBD2	CASMGGSNIYEQYF	TGTGCCTCTATGGGGGGGAGCAATATCTACGAGCAGTACTTC
TRBV19	TRBJ2-2	.	CASGGQSNTGELFF	TGTGCCAGCGGGGGACAGAGCAACACCGGGGAGCTGTTTTTT
TRBV2	TRBJ1-1	.	CASSYSGRGGTEAFF	TGTGCCAGCAGTTACTCCGGCAGGGGTGGAACTGAAGCTTTCTTT
TRBV15	TRBJ2-1	TRBD2	CATSSLAGGPDNEQFF	TGTGCCACCAGCAGCCTAGCGGGAGGGCCTGACAATGAGCAGTTCTTC
TRBV6-6	TRBJ1-1	.	CASSGEQGTEAFF	TGTGCCAGCTCCGGGGAACAGGGCACTGAAGCTTTCTTT
TRBV11-2	TRBJ2-7	.	CASSRGFGNYEQYF	TGTGCCAGCAGCCGAGGGTTCGGAAACTACGAGCAGTACTTC
TRBV2	TRBJ1-4	.	CASKHGRTGLGTNEKLFF	TGTGCCAGCAAGCACGGGCGAACAGGCCTAGGAACTAATGAAAAACTGTTTTTT
TRBV7-9	TRBJ1-1	.	CASSLGGESEAFF	TGTGCCAGCAGCTTAGGGGGAGAGAGTGAAGCTTTCTTT
TRBV5-4	TRBJ2-2	TRBD1	CAGGQGLSGELFF	TGTGCCGGGGGACAGGGACTATCCGGGGAGCTGTTTTTT
TRBV7-2	TRBJ2-2	TRBD1	CASSLRRMDRPTNTGELFF	TGTGCCAGCAGCTTGAGGAGAATGGACAGGCCTACGAACACCGGGGAGCTGTTTTTT
TRBV10-3	TRBJ2-1	TRBD2	CAIRPTSGNNFNEQFF	TGTGCCATCAGGCCCACTAGCGGGAATAATTTCAATGAGCAGTTCTTC
TRBV27	TRBJ2-3	.	CASSFSQPGSTDTQYF	TGTGCCAGCAGTTTCTCCCAGCCAGGGAGCACAGATACGCAGTATTTT
TRBV6-5	TRBJ1-5	TRBD1	CASSYSTGGGQPQHF	TGTGCCAGCAGTTACTCGACAGGGGGGGGTCAACCCCAGCATTTT